This passage covers 18 T cell receptor beta chains from one sample sequenced in a study of Tregs in tolerant kidney transplant recipients. Some clones are missing from TCRdb's copy, which holds only in-frame ones; the method was immunoSEQ multiplex PCR. The sample data list 25,000 to 35,000 clones. The sequencing used CD8+ T cells from blood, collected before the transplant. All receptors derive from a human donor who received a combined kidney and bone marrow transplant.

A word on this clone: The sequence runs out 3 residues before the end of the CDR3; the remainder is reconstructed from the germline J gene. The V gene is TRBV5-6, the J gene TRBJ2-7, with TRBD1 matching 9 bases. Per the germline V gene, CDR1 is SGHDT and CDR2 is YYEEEE. The V segment lost 1 base and the J segment 1 base; nucleotides outside the gene matches: 3. CDR3 size: 15 residues. The CDR3 loop reads CASSLTGQGSYEQYF. The CDR3 DNA, read in part, is TGTGCCAGCAGCTTGACCGGACAGGGGTCCTACGAG.

As regards this clone: The DNA ends 3 residues before the CDR3 does, and the rest of the CDR3 is filled in from the germline J gene. This rearrangement joins TRBV7-9 to TRBJ2-7; 10 nucleotides match TRBD2. The CDR3 is 12 residues long. Germline V lookup: CDR1 SEHNR, CDR2 FQNEAQ (reference sequence). Trimming removed 7 bases from V and 4 bases from J; junction bases left unmatched: 1. The CDR3: CASTSGGYEQYF. The CDR3 bases that were read are TGTGCCAGCACTAGCGGGGGTTACGAG.

In the case of this clone: The DNA ends 3 residues before the CDR3 does, and the rest of the CDR3 is filled in from the germline J gene. This chain connects TRBV7-2 to TRBJ1-1; 8 bases are a match to TRBD1. Germline values: CDR1 SGHTA, CDR2 FQGNSA. V was pared by 5 bases and J by 4 bases, with 3 bases of the junction left unmatched. The CDR3 has 13 residues. CDR3 DNA (partial): TGTGCCAGCAGCGTGGGGACAGGCACTGAA. Translating gives CASSVGTGTE. The full CDR3 protein is CASSVGTGTEAFF.

The CDR3 is CARSDSTSTDTQYF. CDR3 DNA (partial): TGTGCCAGATCAGACAGCACTAGCACAGATACG. This chain joins TRBV2 and TRBJ2-3; D is perhaps TRBD1 (5 bases). Read coverage stops 3 residues before the CDR3 terminus; the germline J gene supplies the remainder. This CDR3 has 14 residues. The germline V gene has CDR1 SNHLY and CDR2 FYNNEI. The ends were cut back, 9 bases at V and 0 bases at J, with 13 bases in the middle.

Notes on this clone: The read falls 3 residues short of the CDR3 end, and the missing part is taken from the germline J gene. The V call is TRBV11-2, the J call TRBJ2-5; the D gene could be TRBD1 or TRBD2 (5 bases each). The V end was cut by 3 bases, the J end by 5 bases, with 10 bases between. The CDR3 has 13 amino acids. The germline V gene has CDR1 SGHAT and CDR2 FQNNGV. The DNA read from the CDR3 is TGTGCCAGCAGCTTTGAGGGGCACGAGACC. It encodes CASSFEGHET. The entire CDR3 reads CASSFEGHETQYF.

As regards this clone: Read coverage stops 3 residues before the CDR3 terminus; the germline J gene supplies the remainder. The rearrangement joins TRBV18 to TRBJ2-7; the match to TRBD1 covers 11 bases. This CDR3 has 15 amino acids. V shed 3 bases and J 0 bases; nucleotides not matched to a gene: 1. CDR1 is KGHSH, CDR2 LQKENI, per germline. CDR3: CASSPGQGVSYEQYF. CDR3 bases read: TGTGCCAGCTCACCGGGACAGGGGGTCTCCTACGAG.

In the case of this clone: From the germline J gene comes the end of the CDR3, since the read stops 3 residues before it. V and J are TRBV20-1 and TRBJ2-5; D is possibly TRBD1 (5 bases). Trimming pared 6 bases from V and 0 bases from J, leaving 14 bases between. Germline V gives CDR1 DFQATT, CDR2 SNEGSKA (reference sequence). CDR3 length: 14 residues. The CDR3 is CSAPRGQDQETQYF. CDR3 bases read: TGCAGTGCCCCCCGAGGACAAGACCAAGAGACC.

Concerning this clone: With the read ending 3 residues before the CDR3 end, the germline J gene is used to fill in that end. The chain couples TRBV2 to TRBJ2-1, with TRBD2 matching over 10 bases. There are 17 residues in the CDR3. The germline CDR1 and CDR2 sequences are SNHLY and FYNNEI. The trim removed 4 bases at V and 8 bases at J, leaving 14 bases unmatched. CDR3 residues: CASSGSPSGRIPDEQFF. CDR3 bases read: TGTGCCAGCAGTGGGTCCCCTAGCGGGAGAATTCCGGATGAG.

Points on this clone: The read comes to an end 3 residues before the CDR3 does, leaving the germline J gene to fill in the end. The genes are TRBV13 and TRBJ1-4, with unresolved D. Trimming took 0 bases from V and 5 from J, leaving 13 bases between them. The length of the CDR3 is 16 residues. In germline, CDR1 is PRHDT, CDR2 FYEKMQ (reference sequence). The CDR3 loop reads CASSLGYSKSNEKLFF. The CDR3 bases that were read are TGTGCCAGCAGCTTAGGCTACAGCAAATCCAATGAAAAA.

In the case of this clone: The read is 3 residues too short to cover the CDR3 end, so that end is filled in from the germline J gene. This sequence joins TRBV6-2 or TRBV6-3 and TRBJ2-1; D perhaps matches TRBD2 (6 bases). The germline V gene encodes CDR1 MNHEY and CDR2 SVGEGT. This CDR3 is built from 14 residues. Trimming removed 5 bases from V and 6 bases from J, with 14 bases in between. Incomplete CDR3 DNA: TGTGCCAGCAGTCCCGACGGGACTTCCAATGAG. It encodes CASSPDGTSNE. The whole CDR3 reads CASSPDGTSNEQFF.

Comment on this clone: The sequence runs out 3 residues before the end of the CDR3; the remainder is reconstructed from the germline J gene. This chain joins TRBV6-2 or TRBV6-3 and TRBJ2-7; D is possibly TRBD1 (5 bases). This CDR3 spans 13 amino acids. The V end lost 7 bases, the J end lost 1 base, and 11 bases lay between the germline ends. The germline V gene has CDR1 MNHEY and CDR2 SVGEGT. The CDR3 sequence: CASTLRGSYEQYF. Partial CDR3 DNA: TGTGCCAGCACCCTTAGGGGATCCTACGAG.

Points on this clone: The read falls 3 residues short of the CDR3 end, and the missing part is taken from the germline J gene. The chain has TRBV5-1 and TRBJ1-3; 11 bases map to TRBD1. J was trimmed by 3 bases and V by 3 bases; bases with no gene match: 2. Germline CDR1 and CDR2: SGHRS and YFSETQ. This CDR3 region has 15 residues. Here the CDR3 reads CASSSGTGGGNTIYF. The CDR3 DNA, read in part, is TGCGCCAGCAGCTCCGGGACAGGGGGTGGAAACACC.

On this clone: The read halts 3 residues ahead of the CDR3 end, with the missing end drawn from the germline J gene. V usage is TRBV7-9 and J usage is TRBJ2-7; the match to TRBD2 covers 8 bases. This CDR3 spans 15 amino acids. Germline-derived CDR1 and CDR2 are SEHNR and FQNEAQ (reference sequence). J was trimmed by 3 bases and V by 0 bases; bases with no gene match: 4. The CDR3 DNA, read in part, is TGTGCCAGCAGCTTAGCGGACGGGGGGGACTACGAG. This translates into CASSLADGGDYE. The CDR3 in full is CASSLADGGDYEQYF.

About this clone: The read falls 3 residues short of the CDR3 end, and the missing part is taken from the germline J gene. This chain links TRBV19 with TRBJ2-1; the match to TRBD2 covers 9 bases. The CDR3 consists of 17 residues. The V and J ends lost 2 bases and 5 bases, in that order; junction bases with no gene match: 10. Germline V gene data show CDR1 as LNHDA and CDR2 as SQIVND (reference sequence). The covered CDR3 bases are TGTGCCAGTAGTATATCCCGAGCGGGGGGCGGCGACAATGAG. Residues: CASSISRAGGGDNE. Given in full, the CDR3 is CASSISRAGGGDNEQFF.

A remark on this clone: The CDR3 end lies 3 residues beyond the end of the read and is filled in from the germline J gene. The chain is built from TRBV7-9 and TRBJ1-1; D is unresolved. Germline values: CDR1 SEHNR, CDR2 FQNEAQ (reference sequence). Trimming took off 2 bases at V and 2 bases at J, with 9 bases between the two ends. The CDR3 consists of 14 residues. The sequenced part of the CDR3 DNA is TGTGCCAGCAGCTTAACCGCGGGAAACACTGAA. As protein: CASSLTAGNTE. The entire CDR3 sequence reads CASSLTAGNTEAFF.

Points on this clone: From the germline J gene comes the end of the CDR3, since the read stops 3 residues before it. The V and J genes are TRBV7-8 and TRBJ1-3; TRBD1 agrees at 9 bases. The V and J ends lost 6 bases and 8 bases, in that order; junction bases with no gene match: 11. CDR3 length equals 15 residues. CDR1 and CDR2 from the germline V gene are SGHVS and FQNEAQ. This CDR3 reads CASSQGGQGRDTIYF. CDR3 bases read: TGTGCCAGCAGTCAGGGGGGACAGGGTCGAGACACC.

The CDR3 protein is CSATPGHGIFEAFF. The part of the CDR3 DNA that was read is TGCAGTGCTACCCCGGGACACGGTATTTTTGAA. The chain is built from TRBV20-1 and TRBJ1-1; D might be TRBD1 (6 bases). The CDR3 goes on 3 residues after the read ends, and that part is filled in from the germline J gene. The V end was cut by 4 bases, the J end by 7 bases, with 19 bases between. The CDR3 has 14 residues. Germline CDR1 DFQATT, CDR2 SNEGSKA (reference sequence).

About this clone itself: With the read ending 3 residues before the CDR3 end, the germline J gene is used to fill in that end. The chain couples TRBV7-9 to TRBJ1-1; 9 bases are a match to TRBD1. J lost 3 bases, V lost 0 bases, and 2 bases had no gene match. CDR3 length: 15 residues. CDR1 and CDR2 (germline): SEHNR, FQNEAQ (reference sequence). CDR3 sequence: CASSLAGTGHTEAFF. Partial CDR3 DNA: TGTGCCAGCAGCTTAGCCGGGACAGGGCACACTGAA. Filled out from reference TRBV7-9 and TRBJ1-1, the complete variable domain reads DTGVSQNPRHKITKRGQNVTFRCDPISEHNRLYWYRQTLGQGPEFLTYFQNEAQLEKSRLLSDRFSAERPKGSFSTLEIQRTEQGDSAMYLCASSLAGTGHTEAFFGQGTRLTVV.